The rows below give T cell receptor beta chains drawn from one sample of a study of blood T cell repertoires in COVID-19. The method was immunoSEQ multiplex PCR; TCRdb's version includes in-frame clones alone and lacks a portion of them. The sample yields approximately 150,000 clones, around 89% seen once. Sequenced sample: peripheral blood. The receptors come from a human donor with COVID-19, enrolled during active disease. The donor label of this sample is uncertain. The CDR3 runs from the conserved cysteine through the conserved F or W. Fields, in order: V gene, D gene, J gene, CDR3 protein, CDR3 DNA. D genes are given only for firm matches.

>TRBV6-6|TRBD2|TRBJ2-7
CASRRESSYEQYF
TGTGCCAGCAGGCGGGAGAGCTCCTACGAGCAGTACTTC
>TRBV5-4|.|TRBJ2-3
CASSSDRRSTDTQYF
TGTGCCAGCAGCTCTGACAGGCGGAGCACAGATACGCAGTATTTT
>TRBV15|.|TRBJ1-6
CATSNRGSYNSPLHF
TGTGCCACCAGCAATCGGGGCTCCTATAATTCACCCCTCCACTTT
>TRBV6-5|.|TRBJ1-2
CASTPGDNYGYTF
TGTGCCAGCACCCCGGGAGATAACTATGGCTACACCTTC
>TRBV24-1|TRBD2|TRBJ2-1
CATSDSSGSRYEQFF
TGTGCCACCAGTGACTCTAGCGGGAGTCGGTATGAGCAGTTCTTC
>TRBV21-1|.|TRBJ2-7
CASSTEKGLGYEQYF
TGTGCCAGCAGCACAGAGAAGGGGCTTGGTTACGAGCAGTACTTC
>TRBV5-1|.|TRBJ2-3
CASSLQGSTDTQYF
TGCGCCAGCAGCTTGCAGGGGAGCACAGATACGCAGTATTTT
>TRBV6-6|TRBD1|TRBJ1-1
CASRAGGNDGAEAFF
TGTGCCAGCAGAGCAGGGGGTAACGATGGGGCTGAAGCTTTCTTT
>TRBV9|.|TRBJ1-2
CASSVTGGAGYTF
TGTGCCAGCAGCGTAACGGGGGGCGCGGGCTACACCTTC
>TRBV19|TRBD1|TRBJ1-5
CASSIYGQAPPYGQPQHF
TGTGCCAGTAGTATCTACGGACAGGCCCCTCCCTACGGTCAGCCCCAGCATTTT